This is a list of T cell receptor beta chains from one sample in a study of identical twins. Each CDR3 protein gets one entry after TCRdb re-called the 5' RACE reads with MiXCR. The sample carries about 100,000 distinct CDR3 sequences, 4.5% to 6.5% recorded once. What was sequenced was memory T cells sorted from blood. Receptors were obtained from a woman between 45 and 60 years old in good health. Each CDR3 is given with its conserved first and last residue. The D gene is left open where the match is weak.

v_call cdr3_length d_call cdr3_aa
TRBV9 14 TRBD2 CASSEGLGAGELFF
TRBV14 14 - CASSPLPPVRGYTF
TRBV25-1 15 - CASSEVGSSHNEQFF
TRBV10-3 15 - CAISESGRSNYGYTF
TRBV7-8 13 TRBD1 CASSLAGTAGYTF
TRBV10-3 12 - CAISQDYYEQYF
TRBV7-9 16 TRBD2 CASSPGVAGAQETQYF
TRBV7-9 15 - CASSFGGTDSYEQYF
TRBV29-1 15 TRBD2 CSALPSGRYADTQYF
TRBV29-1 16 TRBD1 CSVAPPTGGQNYGYTF
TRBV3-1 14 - CASSLRPGNQPQHF
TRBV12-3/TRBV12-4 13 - CASKGSHGNTIYF
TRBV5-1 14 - CASSPSDDPGELFF
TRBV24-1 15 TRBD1 CATSEAGGLRNEQFF
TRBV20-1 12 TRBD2 CSASLLAGEQFF
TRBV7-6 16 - CASSLSSAGWDTEAFF
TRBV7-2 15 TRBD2 CASSPTTSVSYEQYF
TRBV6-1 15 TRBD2 CASSKGLAGALGQFF
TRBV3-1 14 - CASSQKAWEQPQHF
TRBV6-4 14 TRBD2 CASSEGGGTDTQYF
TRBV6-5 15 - CASSYRAEPHNEQFF
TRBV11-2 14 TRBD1 CASSSGQGLTEAFF
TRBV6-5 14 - CASREPGANTEAFF
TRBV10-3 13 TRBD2 CATVAGAGNEQFF
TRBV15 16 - CATSRDLASAYNEQFF
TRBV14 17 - CASSQGGPGFSYNEQFF
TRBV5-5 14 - CASSLGTEDEKLFF
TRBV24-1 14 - CATSDGRFTGELFF
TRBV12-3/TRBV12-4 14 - CASKQGGSNQPQHF
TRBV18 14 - CASSLLPNTGELFF
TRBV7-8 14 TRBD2 CASSPGTSLNGQFF
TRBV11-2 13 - CASSPRGGYEQYF
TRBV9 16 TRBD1 CASSDGDRGLSGELFF
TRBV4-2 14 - CASSQGRGQETQYF
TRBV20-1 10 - CSARDLTQYF
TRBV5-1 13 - CASSSGQQETQYF
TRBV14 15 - CASSHKEAGGYGYTF
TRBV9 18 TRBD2 CASSVGGPLAADFNEQFF
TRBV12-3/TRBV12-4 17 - CASSLESYRVGNQPQHF
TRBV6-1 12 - CASSAKAREQFF
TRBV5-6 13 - CASSLRLAGEQFF
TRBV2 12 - CASSEEVNEQFF
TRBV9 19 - CASSVEMTPVAPRSYEQYF
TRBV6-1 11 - CASRRTGAAFF
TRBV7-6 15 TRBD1 CASSSGQGSTDTQYF
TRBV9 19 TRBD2 CASSPPAGGPNSLYNEQFF
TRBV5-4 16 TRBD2 CASSLRSGRGTGDLFF
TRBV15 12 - CATSSQGGAQHF
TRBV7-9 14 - CASSLGLPTDTQYF
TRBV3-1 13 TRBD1 CASSGQITDTQYF
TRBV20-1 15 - CSATNERGPLYEHYF
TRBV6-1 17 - CASSEEGDGGYRNTIYF
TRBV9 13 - CASSVGTADTQYF